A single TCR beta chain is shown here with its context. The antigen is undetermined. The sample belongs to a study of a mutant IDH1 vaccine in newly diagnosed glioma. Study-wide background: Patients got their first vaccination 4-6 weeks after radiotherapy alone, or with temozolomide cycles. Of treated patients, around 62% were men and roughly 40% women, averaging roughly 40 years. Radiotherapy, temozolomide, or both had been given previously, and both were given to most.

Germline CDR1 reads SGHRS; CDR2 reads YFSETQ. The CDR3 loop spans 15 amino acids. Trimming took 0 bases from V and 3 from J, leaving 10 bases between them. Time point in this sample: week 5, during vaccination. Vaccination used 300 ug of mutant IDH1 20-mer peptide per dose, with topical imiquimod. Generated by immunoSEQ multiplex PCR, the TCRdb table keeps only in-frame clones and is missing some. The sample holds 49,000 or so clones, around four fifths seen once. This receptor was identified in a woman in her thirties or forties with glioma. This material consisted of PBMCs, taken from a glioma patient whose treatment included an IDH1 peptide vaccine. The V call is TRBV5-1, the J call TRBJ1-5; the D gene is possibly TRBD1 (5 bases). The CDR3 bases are TGCGCCAGCAGCTTGGAGGGGACCGTCAATCAGCCCCAGCATTTT. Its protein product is CASSLEGTVNQPQHF.